This T cell receptor (beta chain) was profiled in a study of control samples from healthy donors and cancer patients. Germline assignment: CDR1 MDHEN and CDR2 SYDVKM. This CDR3 is built from 15 residues. V was trimmed by 2 bases and J by 4 bases, leaving 12 bases between them. Profiled with immunoSEQ multiplex PCR; TCRdb holds only in-frame clones, not every one. The table includes 40,000 to 55,000 clones, around 90% detected once. This chain uses TRBV28 with TRBJ2-1; weak D call: TRBD1 (6 bases). The origin of this receptor is a man aged 35 to 55 with colorectal cancer. Sequenced: PBMCs. CDR3: CASSLLGQTYNEQFF. CDR3 coding DNA: TGTGCCAGCAGTTTACTTGGACAGACATACAATGAGCAGTTCTTC.